The 12 T cell receptor beta chains given below trace back to one sample, sequenced in a study of shared clonotypes between healthy human individuals. The table came from immunoSEQ multiplex PCR; TCRdb's copy has only in-frame clones and leaves some out. The sample has around 1.6 million clones, 95% to 99% seen once; the top ten hold roughly 0.42%. Sequencing input: naive CD4+ T cells sorted from blood. Subset denoted: CD45RA+ positively selected. These receptors were obtained from a man younger than 40 in good health.

This clone has a single count. The rearrangement links TRBV9 to TRBJ2-1; D unresolved. Germline-derived CDR1 and CDR2 are SGDLS and YYNGEE. The CDR3 totals 14 residues. Trimming took off 1 base at V and 6 bases at J, with 11 bases between the two ends. The CDR3 bases are TGTGCCAGCAGCGTACGTTCCTTGGGCAATGAGCAGTTCTTC. It translates to CASSVRSLGNEQFF. Combining the CDR3 with reference TRBV9 and TRBJ2-1 gives the whole variable domain DSGVTQTPKHLITATGQRVTLRCSPRSGDLSVYWYQQSLDQGLQFLIQYYNGEERAKGNILERFSAQQFPDLHSELNLSSLELGDSALYFCASSVRSLGNEQFFGPGTRLTVL.

Regarding this clone: This sample includes further DNA sequences coding for the same CDR3. The chain carries TRBV28 and TRBJ2-7; 10 bases agree with TRBD2. V was clipped by 2 bases and J by 7 bases; unmatched bases: 8. The CDR3 spans 15 residues. Germline V gene data show CDR1 as MDHEN and CDR2 as SYDVKM. Here the CDR3 reads CASSLGLAGAGEQYF. CDR3 DNA: TGTGCCAGCAGTTTAGGCCTAGCGGGAGCGGGAGAGCAGTACTTC.

In its sample, this clone was seen once. CDR3 DNA: TGTGCCAGCAGTGGGGACAGGGGGCTTGGCTACACCTTC. Protein sequence: CASSGDRGLGYTF. The rearrangement uses TRBV2 and TRBJ1-2, with 12 bases that match TRBD1. V lost 4 bases to trimming and J lost 7 bases; unmatched junction nucleotides: 1. CDR1 is SNHLY and CDR2 is FYNNEI in the germline V gene. The CDR3 covers 13 residues.

The chain links TRBV5-1 to TRBJ2-5; TRBD2 aligns across 14 bases. The germline V gene has CDR1 SGHRS and CDR2 YFSETQ. CDR3 length: 16 residues. V shed 4 bases, J shed 4 bases, and the junction held 6 bases outside the gene matches. CDR3: CASSVAGLAGGETQYF. The CDR3 nucleotides are TGCGCCAGCAGCGTCGCAGGACTAGCGGGAGGAGAGACCCAGTACTTC.

The V call is TRBV19, the J call TRBJ2-1; 7 bases match TRBD2. The CDR3 covers 13 residues. The ends lost 9 bases at V and 8 bases at J; junction bases unmatched: 10. Germline V CDR1 and CDR2: LNHDA, SQIVND (reference sequence). CDR3 DNA: TGTGCCAGCCGACGACTAGCTAGCGATGAGCAGTTCTTC. Protein sequence: CASRRLASDEQFF.

A single count supports this clone. The rearrangement joins TRBV7-9 to TRBJ2-3, with D perhaps matching TRBD2 (6 bases). The V gene's germline CDR1 is SEHNR and CDR2 FQNEAQ (reference sequence). The CDR3 is made up of 16 amino acids. V was pared by 6 bases and J by 4 bases, with 20 bases between. The CDR3 here is CASRHLGRGGPDTQYF. The CDR3 DNA reads as TGTGCCAGCAGGCACTTAGGTCGTGGAGGGCCAGATACGCAGTATTTT. The full variable domain, with the rest looked up from reference TRBV7-9 and TRBJ2-3, is DTGVSQNPRHKITKRGQNVTFRCDPISEHNRLYWYRQTLGQGPEFLTYFQNEAQLEKSRLLSDRFSAERPKGSFSTLEIQRTEQGDSAMYLCASRHLGRGGPDTQYFGPGTRLTVL.

Remarks on this clone: The sample holds other DNA sequences that translate to the same CDR3. V and J are TRBV9 and TRBJ2-7; 8 nucleotides line up with TRBD1. The CDR3 runs 13 residues. Germline CDR1 and CDR2: SGDLS and YYNGEE. Unmatched junction bases numbered 3, after V lost 5 bases and J lost 2 bases. The CDR3 DNA reads TGTGCCAGCAGTGGACAGGGCGCCTACGAGCAGTACTTC. Protein product: CASSGQGAYEQYF.

Points on this clone: Other DNA sequences in this specimen translate into the identical CDR3. V gene TRBV5-1 combines with J gene TRBJ2-3; maybe TRBD1 (5 bases). CDR1 and CDR2 from the germline V gene are SGHRS and YFSETQ. Deletions cut 0 bases from V and 2 bases from J, with 7 bases between. The CDR3 runs to 14 residues. Written as DNA, the CDR3 is TGCGCCAGCAGCTTGGTACAGGTCACAGATACGCAGTATTTT. Residues: CASSLVQVTDTQYF.

On this clone itself: This sample includes further DNA sequences coding for the same CDR3. This chain uses TRBV5-1 with TRBJ2-1; 11 bases are shared with TRBD2. Germline values: CDR1 SGHRS, CDR2 YFSETQ. The CDR3 length is 15 residues. V lost 1 base to trimming and J lost 6 bases; unmatched junction nucleotides: 3. CDR3 nucleotide sequence: TGCGCCAGCAGCTTGACTAGCGGGAGCCCCAATGAGCAGTTCTTC. Amino acids: CASSLTSGSPNEQFF.

The V gene is TRBV2, the J gene TRBJ2-5; D may match TRBD1 or TRBD2 (5 bases each). CDR3 length: 10 residues. Germline V CDR1 and CDR2: SNHLY, FYNNEI. Between the trimmed V and J ends, which lost 7 bases and 9 bases, there was a span of 9 bases. CDR3 sequence (DNA): TGTGCCAGCACGGTGGGGGCCCAGTACTTC. Translated: CASTVGAQYF.

The chain links TRBV5-1 to TRBJ2-7, with D perhaps matching TRBD2 (6 bases). V dropped 4 bases and J dropped 1 base, with 18 bases sitting between them. Germline values: CDR1 SGHRS, CDR2 YFSETQ. The CDR3 contains 16 residues. The CDR3, as DNA: TGCGCCAGCAGCATGGCGGTTGGCGGGATGTCCTACGAGCAGTACTTC. The encoded protein is CASSMAVGGMSYEQYF.

This chain joins TRBV7-3 and TRBJ2-6; 11 positions match TRBD2. CDR1 and CDR2 from the germline V gene are SGHTA and FQGTGA. V lost 6 bases to trimming and J lost 2 bases; unmatched junction nucleotides: 0. The CDR3 spans 15 residues. In nucleotides, the CDR3 is TGTGCCAGCAGTAGCGGGAGGGCTGGGGCCAACGTCCTGACTTTC. This encodes CASSSGRAGANVLTF.